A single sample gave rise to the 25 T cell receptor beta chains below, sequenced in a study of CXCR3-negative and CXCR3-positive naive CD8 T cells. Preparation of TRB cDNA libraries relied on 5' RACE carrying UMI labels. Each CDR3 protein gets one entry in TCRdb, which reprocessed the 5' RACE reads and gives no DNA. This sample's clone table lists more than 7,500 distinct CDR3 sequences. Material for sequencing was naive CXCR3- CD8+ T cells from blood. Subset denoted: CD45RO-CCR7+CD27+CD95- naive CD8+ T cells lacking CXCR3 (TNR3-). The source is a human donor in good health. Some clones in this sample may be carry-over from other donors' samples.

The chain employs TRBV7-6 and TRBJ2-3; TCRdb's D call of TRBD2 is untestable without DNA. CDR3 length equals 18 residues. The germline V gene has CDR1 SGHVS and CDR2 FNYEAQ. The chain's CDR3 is CASSQLTRLAGRTDTQYF.

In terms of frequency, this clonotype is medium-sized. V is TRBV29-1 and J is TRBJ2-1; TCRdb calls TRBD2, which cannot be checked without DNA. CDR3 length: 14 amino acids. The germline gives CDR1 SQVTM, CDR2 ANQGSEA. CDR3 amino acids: CSVEGLAGYNEQFF.

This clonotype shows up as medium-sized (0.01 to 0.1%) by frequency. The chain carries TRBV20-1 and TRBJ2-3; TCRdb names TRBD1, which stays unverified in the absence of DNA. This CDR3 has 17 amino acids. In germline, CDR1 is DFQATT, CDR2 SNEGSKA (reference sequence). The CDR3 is CSAPRTGDYSSTDTQYF.

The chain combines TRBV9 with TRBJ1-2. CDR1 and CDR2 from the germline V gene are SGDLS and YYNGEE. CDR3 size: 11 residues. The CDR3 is CASSNLYGYTF.

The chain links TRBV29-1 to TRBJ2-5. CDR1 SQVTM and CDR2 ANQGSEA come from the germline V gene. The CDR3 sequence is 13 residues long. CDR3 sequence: CSVEDLGQETQYF. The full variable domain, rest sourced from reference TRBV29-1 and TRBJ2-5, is SAVISQKPSRDICQRGTSLTIQCQVDSQVTMMFWYRQQPGQSLTLIATANQGSEATYESGFVIDKFPISRPNLTFSTLTVSNMSPEDSSIYLCSVEDLGQETQYFGPGTRLLVL.

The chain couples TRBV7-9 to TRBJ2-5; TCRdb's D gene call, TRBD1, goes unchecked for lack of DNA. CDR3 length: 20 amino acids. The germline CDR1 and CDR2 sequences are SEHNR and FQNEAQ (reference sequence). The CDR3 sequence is CASSYPPGQGGQAGKETQYF.

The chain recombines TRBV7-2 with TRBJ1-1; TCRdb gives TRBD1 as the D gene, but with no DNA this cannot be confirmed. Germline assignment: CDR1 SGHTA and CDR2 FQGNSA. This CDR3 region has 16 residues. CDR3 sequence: CASSLATWTGVSSAFF.

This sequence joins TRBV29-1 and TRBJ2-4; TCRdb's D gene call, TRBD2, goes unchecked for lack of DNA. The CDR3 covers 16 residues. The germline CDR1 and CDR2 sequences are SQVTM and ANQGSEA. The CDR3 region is CSVEGASGRAENIQYF.

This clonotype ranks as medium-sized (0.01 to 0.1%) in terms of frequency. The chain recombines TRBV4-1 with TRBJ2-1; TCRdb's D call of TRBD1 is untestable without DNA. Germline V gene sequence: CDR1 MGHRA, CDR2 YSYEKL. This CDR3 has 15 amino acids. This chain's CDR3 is CASSQPGQGDNEQFF.

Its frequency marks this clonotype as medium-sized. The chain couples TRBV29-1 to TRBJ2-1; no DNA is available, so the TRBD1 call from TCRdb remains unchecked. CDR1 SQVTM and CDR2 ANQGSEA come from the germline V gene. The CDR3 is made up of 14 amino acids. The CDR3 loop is CSVDVRGLGNEQFF.

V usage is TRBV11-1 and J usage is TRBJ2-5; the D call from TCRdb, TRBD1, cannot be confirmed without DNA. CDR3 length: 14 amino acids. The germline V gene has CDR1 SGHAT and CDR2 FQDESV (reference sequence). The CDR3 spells CASSLNIRGETQYF.

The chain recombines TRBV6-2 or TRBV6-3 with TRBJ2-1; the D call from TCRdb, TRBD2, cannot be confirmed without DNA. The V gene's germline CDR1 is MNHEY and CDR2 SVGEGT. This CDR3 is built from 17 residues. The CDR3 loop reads CASTYNWAGISRHEQFF.

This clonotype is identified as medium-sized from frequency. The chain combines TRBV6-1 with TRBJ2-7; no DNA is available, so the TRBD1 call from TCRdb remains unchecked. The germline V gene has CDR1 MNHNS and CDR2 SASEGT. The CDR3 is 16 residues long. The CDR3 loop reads CASSERETGYSYEQYF.

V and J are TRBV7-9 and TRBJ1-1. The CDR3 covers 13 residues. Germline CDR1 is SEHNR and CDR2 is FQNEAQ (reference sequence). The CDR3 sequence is CASRPAGYTEAFF.

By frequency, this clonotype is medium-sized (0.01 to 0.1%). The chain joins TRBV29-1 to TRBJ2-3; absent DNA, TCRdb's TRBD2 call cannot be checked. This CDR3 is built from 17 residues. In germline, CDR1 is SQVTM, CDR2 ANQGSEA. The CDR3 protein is CSVEDRRTSGRTDTQYF.

This chain's CDR3 is CSAHGGHYNEQFF. The V and J genes are TRBV29-1 and TRBJ2-1; absent DNA, TCRdb's TRBD1 call cannot be checked. The CDR3 runs to 13 residues. Germline values: CDR1 SQVTM, CDR2 ANQGSEA.

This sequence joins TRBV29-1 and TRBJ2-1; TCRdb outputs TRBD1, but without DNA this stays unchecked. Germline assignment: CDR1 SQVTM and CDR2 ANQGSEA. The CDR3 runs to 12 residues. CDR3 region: CSARQVGNEQFF.

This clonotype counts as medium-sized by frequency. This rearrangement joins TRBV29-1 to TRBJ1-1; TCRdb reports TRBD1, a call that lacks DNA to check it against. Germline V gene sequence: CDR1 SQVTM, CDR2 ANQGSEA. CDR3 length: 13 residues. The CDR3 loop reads CSVAYLGGTEAFF.

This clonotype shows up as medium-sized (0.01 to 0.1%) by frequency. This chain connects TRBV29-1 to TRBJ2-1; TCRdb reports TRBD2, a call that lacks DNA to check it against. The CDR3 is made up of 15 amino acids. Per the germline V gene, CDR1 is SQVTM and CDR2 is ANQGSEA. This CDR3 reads CSVWSILAEHNEQFF.

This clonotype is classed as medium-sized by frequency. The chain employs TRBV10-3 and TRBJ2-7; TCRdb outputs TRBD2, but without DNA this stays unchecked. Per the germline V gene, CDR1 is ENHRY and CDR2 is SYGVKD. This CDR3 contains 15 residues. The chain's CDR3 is CAAHPSGGMFYEQYF.

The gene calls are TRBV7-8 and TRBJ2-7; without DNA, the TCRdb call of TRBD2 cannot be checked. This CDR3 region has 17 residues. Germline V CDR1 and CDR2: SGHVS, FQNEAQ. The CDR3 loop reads CASSLPLEGGGTYEQYF.

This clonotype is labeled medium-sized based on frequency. The CDR3 reads CASSERGLAGYNEQFF. The J gene is TRBJ2-1, the V gene TRBV25-1; the TCRdb D gene call, TRBD2, has no DNA to confirm it. This CDR3 region has 16 residues. From germline, CDR1 is MGHDK and CDR2 SYGVNS.

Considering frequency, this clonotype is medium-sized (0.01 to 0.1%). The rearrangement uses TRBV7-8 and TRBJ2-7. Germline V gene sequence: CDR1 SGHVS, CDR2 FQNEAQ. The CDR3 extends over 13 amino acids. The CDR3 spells CASRPGESYEQYF.

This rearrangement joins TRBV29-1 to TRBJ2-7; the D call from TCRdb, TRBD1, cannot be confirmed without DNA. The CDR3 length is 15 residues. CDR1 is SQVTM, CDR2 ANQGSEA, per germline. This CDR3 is CSVTVGRISSYEQYF.

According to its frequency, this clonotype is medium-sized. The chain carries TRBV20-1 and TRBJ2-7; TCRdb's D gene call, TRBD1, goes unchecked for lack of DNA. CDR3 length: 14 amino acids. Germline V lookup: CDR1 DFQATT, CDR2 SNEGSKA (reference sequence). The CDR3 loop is CSARAILTGYEQYF.